The 4 T cell receptor beta chains reported below all come from one sample, sequenced in a study of blood T cells in healthy people across ages. A second PCR, run for about 6 to 11 cycles, used a sample-barcoded 5' primer plus a J-beta primer mix. MiXCR, applied by TCRdb to the 5' RACE reads, yields one record per CDR3 protein. The top ten clones hold approximately 40% of a sample with 700,000 to 900,000 distinct CDR3 sequences, approximately 53% of them seen once. Specimen: blood. These receptors originate from an older man in good health.

The chain recombines TRBV5-4 with TRBJ1-6; 10 nucleotides align to TRBD1. J gave up 6 bases and V 4 bases, and 4 bases lay outside the gene matches. CDR3 length equals 15 residues. Germline assignment: CDR1 SGHNT and CDR2 YYREEE (reference sequence). Written as DNA, the CDR3 is TGTGCCAGCAGCGCTGGGGACAGGGGTAATTCACCCCTCCACTTT. Translated, it gives CASSAGDRGNSPLHF.

This clonotype was seen many times. This chain joins TRBV7-2 and TRBJ2-3; 10 nucleotides match TRBD2. The CDR3 loop spans 16 amino acids. Germline CDR1 SGHTA, CDR2 FQGNSA. V lost 6 bases, J lost 1 base, and 7 bases stayed unmatched. Here the CDR3 DNA reads TGTGCCAGCAGACGGACCGGGACTAGCGGCACAGATACGCAGTATTTT. Its translation is CASRRTGTSGTDTQYF.

Comments on this clonotype: A junction end diverges from the germline sequence, so it may reflect a read error. V gene TRBV11-2 combines with J gene TRBJ2-4; 7 nucleotides line up with TRBD1. The CDR3 runs to 13 residues. CDR1 SGHAT and CDR2 FQNNGV come from the germline V gene. The CDR3 loop is CATQGVTKTIQYF. Here the CDR3 DNA reads TGTGCCACCCAGGGGGTAACCAAAACCATTCAGTACTTC. The variable domain in full, with the rest retrieved from reference TRBV11-2 and TRBJ2-4, is EAGVAQSPRYKIIEKRQSVAFWCNPISGHATLYWYQQILGQGPKLLIQFQNNGVVDDSQLPKDRFSAERLKGVDSTLKIQPAKLEDSAVYLCATQGVTKTIQYFGAGTRLSVL.

This clonotype appeared a few times. The chain combines TRBV9 with TRBJ2-7; no clear D. Per germline, CDR1 SGDLS and CDR2 YYNGEE. This CDR3 region has 13 residues. Deletions cut 7 bases from V and 0 bases from J, with 11 bases between. The CDR3 is CASAPSSSYEQYF. CDR3 bases: TGTGCCAGCGCTCCCTCGAGCTCCTACGAGCAGTACTTC. Full variable domain (remainder filled in from reference TRBV9 and TRBJ2-7): DSGVTQTPKHLITATGQRVTLRCSPRSGDLSVYWYQQSLDQGLQFLIQYYNGEERAKGNILERFSAQQFPDLHSELNLSSLELGDSALYFCASAPSSSYEQYFGPGTRLTVT.